The sample holds many counts of the clone carrying this T cell receptor beta chain. This sample was included in a study of low-dose radiotherapy and immunotherapy resistance in tumors. Study background: Nivolumab was given to patients as a 240 mg flat dose every two weeks, and ipilimumab at 1 mg/kg every six weeks. Both were delivered intravenously.

V was clipped by 5 bases and J by 13 bases, with 14 bases between them. The CDR3 sequence is 12 residues long. The germline V gene encodes CDR1 SEHNR and CDR2 FQNEAQ (reference sequence). Both TCRalpha and TCRbeta chains were reverse transcribed with V-gene-specific primers. TCRs underwent 15 to 20 PCR cycles of amplification with a constant-region primer and V-primer adapter. mRNA, after isolation, was amplified by in vitro transcription. TCRdb fed the reads into MiXCR, producing one record per CDR3 protein. The repertoire holds under 90,000 distinct CDR3 sequences, with roughly a sixth as singletons. Time point given: before trial treatment.

The chain links TRBV7-9 to TRBJ2-2; D not resolved. The TCR sequence derives from a male donor with prostate cancer. The sequenced sample was PBMCs, obtained before treatment. CDR3 region: CASSHRIEALFF. The CDR3 nucleotides are TGTGCCAGCAGCCACCGTATCGAGGCGCTGTTTTTT.